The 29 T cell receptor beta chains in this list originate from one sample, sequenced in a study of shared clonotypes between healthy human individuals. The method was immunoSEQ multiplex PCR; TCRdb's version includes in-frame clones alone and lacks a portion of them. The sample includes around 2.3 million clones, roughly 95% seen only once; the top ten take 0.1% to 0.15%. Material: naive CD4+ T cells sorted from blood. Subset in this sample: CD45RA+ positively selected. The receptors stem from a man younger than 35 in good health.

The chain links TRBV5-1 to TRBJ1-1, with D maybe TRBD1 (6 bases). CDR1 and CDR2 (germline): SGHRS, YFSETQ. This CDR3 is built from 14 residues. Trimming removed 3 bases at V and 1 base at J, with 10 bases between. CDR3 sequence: CASSSSRGNTEAFF. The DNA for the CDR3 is TGCGCCAGCAGCTCGAGCAGGGGGAACACTGAAGCTTTCTTT.

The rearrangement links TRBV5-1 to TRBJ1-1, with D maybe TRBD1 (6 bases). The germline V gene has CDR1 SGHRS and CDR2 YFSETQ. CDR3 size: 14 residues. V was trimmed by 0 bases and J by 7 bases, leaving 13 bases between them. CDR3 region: CASSLEGQGREAFF. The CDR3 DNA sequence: TGCGCCAGCAGCTTGGAGGGCCAGGGGCGTGAAGCTTTCTTT.

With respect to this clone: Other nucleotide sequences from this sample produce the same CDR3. The CDR3 loop is CASSLDSRETQYF. As DNA, the CDR3 is TGTGCCAGCAGCTTAGACAGTCGAGAGACCCAGTACTTC. The rearrangement links TRBV7-9 to TRBJ2-5; D unclear. The CDR3 runs 13 residues. The germline gives CDR1 SEHNR, CDR2 FQNEAQ (reference sequence). The V gene lost 1 base and the J gene lost 4 bases, with 7 bases spanning the gap.

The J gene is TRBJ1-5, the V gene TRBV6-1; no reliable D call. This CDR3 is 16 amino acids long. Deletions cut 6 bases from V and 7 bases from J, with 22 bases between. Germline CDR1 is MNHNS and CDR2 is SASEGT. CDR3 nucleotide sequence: TGTGCCAGCAGCGAAAATCCGGGGTCCTTCGGACAGCCCCAGCATTTT. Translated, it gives CASSENPGSFGQPQHF.

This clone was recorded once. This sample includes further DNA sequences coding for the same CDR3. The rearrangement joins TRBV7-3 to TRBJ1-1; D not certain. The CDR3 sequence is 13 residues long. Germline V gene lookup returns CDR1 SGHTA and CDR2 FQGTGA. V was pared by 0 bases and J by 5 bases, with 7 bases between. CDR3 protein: CASSLTWGTEAFF. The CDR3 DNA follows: TGTGCCAGCAGCTTAACTTGGGGAACTGAAGCTTTCTTT.

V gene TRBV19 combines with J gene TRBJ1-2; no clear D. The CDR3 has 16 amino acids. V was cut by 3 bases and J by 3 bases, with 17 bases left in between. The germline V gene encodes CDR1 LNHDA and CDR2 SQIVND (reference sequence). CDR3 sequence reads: CASSMSLRLSDYGYTF. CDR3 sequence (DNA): TGTGCCAGTAGTATGTCCCTGCGGCTATCGGACTATGGCTACACCTTC.

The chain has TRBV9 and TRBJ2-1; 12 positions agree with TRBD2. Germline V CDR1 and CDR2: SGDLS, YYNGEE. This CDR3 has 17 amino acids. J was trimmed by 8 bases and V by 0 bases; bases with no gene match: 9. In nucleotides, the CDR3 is TGTGCCAGCAGCGTAGACCCCCTAGCGGGAGGGCAGGATGAGCAGTTCTTC. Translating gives CASSVDPLAGGQDEQFF.

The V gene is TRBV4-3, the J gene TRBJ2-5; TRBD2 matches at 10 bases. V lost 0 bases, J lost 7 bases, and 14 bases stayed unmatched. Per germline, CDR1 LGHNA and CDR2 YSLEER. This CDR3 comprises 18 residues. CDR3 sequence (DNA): TGCGCCAGCAGCCAAGATCTAGGAGCGGGAGGGGTATGGGTGACCCAGTACTTC. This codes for CASSQDLGAGGVWVTQYF.

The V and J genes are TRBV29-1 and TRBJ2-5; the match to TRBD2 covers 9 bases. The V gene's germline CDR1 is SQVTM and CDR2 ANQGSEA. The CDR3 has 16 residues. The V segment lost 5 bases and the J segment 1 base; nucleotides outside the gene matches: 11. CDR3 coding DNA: TGCAGCGTTCCCCCAAGGGGTAGCGGGAGCCAAGAGACCCAGTACTTC. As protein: CSVPPRGSGSQETQYF.

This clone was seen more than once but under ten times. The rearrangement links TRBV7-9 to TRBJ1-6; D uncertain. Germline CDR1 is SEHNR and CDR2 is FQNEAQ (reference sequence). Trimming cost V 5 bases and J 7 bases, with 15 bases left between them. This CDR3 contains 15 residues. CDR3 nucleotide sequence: TGTGCCAGCAGCGGCGCCGAACAGAAAAATTCACCCCTCCACTTT. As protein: CASSGAEQKNSPLHF. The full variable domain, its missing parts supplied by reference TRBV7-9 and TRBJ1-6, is DTGVSQNPRHKITKRGQNVTFRCDPISEHNRLYWYRQTLGQGPEFLTYFQNEAQLEKSRLLSDRFSAERPKGSFSTLEIQRTEQGDSAMYLCASSGAEQKNSPLHFGNGTRLTVT.

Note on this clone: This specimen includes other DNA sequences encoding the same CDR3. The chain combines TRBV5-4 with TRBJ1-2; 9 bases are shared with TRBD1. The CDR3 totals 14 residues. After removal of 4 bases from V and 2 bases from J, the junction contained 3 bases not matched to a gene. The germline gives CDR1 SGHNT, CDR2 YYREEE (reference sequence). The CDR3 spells CASSRTGENYGYTF. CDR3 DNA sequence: TGTGCCAGCAGCAGGACAGGGGAAAACTATGGCTACACCTTC.

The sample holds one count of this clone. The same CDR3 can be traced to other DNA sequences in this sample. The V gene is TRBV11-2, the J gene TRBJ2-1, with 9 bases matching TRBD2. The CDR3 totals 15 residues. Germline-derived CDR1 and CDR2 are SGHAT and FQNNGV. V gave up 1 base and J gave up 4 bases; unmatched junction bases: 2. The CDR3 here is CASSLGLAGYNEQFF. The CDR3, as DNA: TGTGCCAGCAGCTTAGGGCTAGCGGGGTACAATGAGCAGTTCTTC.

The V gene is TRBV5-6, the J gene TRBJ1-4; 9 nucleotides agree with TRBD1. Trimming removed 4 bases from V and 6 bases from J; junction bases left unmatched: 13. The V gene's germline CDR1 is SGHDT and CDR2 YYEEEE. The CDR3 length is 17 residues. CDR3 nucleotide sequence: TGTGCCAGCAGCCGCGGGACAGGGACCTCGAGGGATGAAAAACTGTTTTTT. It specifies CASSRGTGTSRDEKLFF.

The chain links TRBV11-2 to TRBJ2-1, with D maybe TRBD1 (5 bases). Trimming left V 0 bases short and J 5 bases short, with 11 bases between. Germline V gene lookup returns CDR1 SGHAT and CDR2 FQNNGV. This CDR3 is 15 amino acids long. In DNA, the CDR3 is TGTGCCAGCAGCTTAGAAGGGGAATTCCACAATGAGCAGTTCTTC. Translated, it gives CASSLEGEFHNEQFF. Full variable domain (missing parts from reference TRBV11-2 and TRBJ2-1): EAGVAQSPRYKIIEKRQSVAFWCNPISGHATLYWYQQILGQGPKLLIQFQNNGVVDDSQLPKDRFSAERLKGVDSTLKIQPAKLEDSAVYLCASSLEGEFHNEQFFGPGTRLTVL.

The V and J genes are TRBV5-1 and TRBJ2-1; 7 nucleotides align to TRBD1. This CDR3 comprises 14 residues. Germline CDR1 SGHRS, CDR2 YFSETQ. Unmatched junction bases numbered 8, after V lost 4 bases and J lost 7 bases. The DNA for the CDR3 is TGCGCCAGCAGCGGCGGACAGGCTAGTAATGAGCAGTTCTTC. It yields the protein CASSGGQASNEQFF.

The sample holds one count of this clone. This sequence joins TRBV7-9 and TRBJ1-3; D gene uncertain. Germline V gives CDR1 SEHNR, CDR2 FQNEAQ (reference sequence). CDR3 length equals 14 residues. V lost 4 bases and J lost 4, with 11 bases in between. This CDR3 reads CASSSPGFGNTIYF. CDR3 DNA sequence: TGTGCCAGCAGCTCACCGGGGTTCGGAAACACCATATATTTT. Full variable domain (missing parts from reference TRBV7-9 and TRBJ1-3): DTGVSQNPRHKITKRGQNVTFRCDPISEHNRLYWYRQTLGQGPEFLTYFQNEAQLEKSRLLSDRFSAERPKGSFSTLEIQRTEQGDSAMYLCASSSPGFGNTIYFGEGSWLTVV.

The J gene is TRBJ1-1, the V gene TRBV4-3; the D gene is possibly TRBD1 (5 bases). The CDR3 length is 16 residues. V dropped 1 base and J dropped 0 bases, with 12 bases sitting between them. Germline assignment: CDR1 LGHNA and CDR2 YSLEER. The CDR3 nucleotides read TGCGCCAGCAGCCAAGGAGGGGATCTCGTGAACACTGAAGCTTTCTTT. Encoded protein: CASSQGGDLVNTEAFF.

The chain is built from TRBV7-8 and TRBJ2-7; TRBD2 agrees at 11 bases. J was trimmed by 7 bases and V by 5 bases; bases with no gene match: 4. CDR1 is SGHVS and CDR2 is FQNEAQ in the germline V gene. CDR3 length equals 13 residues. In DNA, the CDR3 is TGTGCCAGCAGCAAAGGGACTAGCGGAGAGCAGTACTTC. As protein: CASSKGTSGEQYF.

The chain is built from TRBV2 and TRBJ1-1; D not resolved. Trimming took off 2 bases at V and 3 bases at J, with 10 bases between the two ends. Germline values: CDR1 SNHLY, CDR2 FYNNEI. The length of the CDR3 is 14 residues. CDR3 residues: CASSERFWDTEAFF. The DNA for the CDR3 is TGTGCCAGCAGTGAAAGGTTTTGGGACACTGAAGCTTTCTTT.

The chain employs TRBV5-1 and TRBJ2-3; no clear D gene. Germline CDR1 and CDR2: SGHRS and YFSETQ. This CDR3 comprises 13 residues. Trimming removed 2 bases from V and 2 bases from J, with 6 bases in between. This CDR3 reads CASSFQFTDTQYF. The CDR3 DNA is TGCGCCAGCAGCTTCCAGTTCACAGATACGCAGTATTTT.

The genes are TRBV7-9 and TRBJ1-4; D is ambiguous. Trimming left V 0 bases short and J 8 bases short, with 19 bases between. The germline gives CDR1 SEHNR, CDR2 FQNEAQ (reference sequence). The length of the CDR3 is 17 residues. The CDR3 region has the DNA TGTGCCAGCAGCTTAGCGGTCGGGATACCTGAAGGGGAAAAACTGTTTTTT. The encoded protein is CASSLAVGIPEGEKLFF.

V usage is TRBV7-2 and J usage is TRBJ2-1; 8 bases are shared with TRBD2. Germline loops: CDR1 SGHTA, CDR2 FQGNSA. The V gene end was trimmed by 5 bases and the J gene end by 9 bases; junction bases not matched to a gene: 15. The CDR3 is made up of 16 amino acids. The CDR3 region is CASSGVSGMPLGEQFF. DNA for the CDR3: TGTGCCAGCAGCGGCGTTAGCGGGATGCCTTTGGGTGAGCAGTTCTTC. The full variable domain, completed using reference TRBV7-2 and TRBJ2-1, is GAGVSQSPSNKVTEKGKDVELRCDPISGHTALYWYRQSLGQGLEFLIYFQGNSAPDKSGLPSDRFSAERTGGSVSTLTIQRTQQEDSAVYLCASSGVSGMPLGEQFFGPGTRLTVL.

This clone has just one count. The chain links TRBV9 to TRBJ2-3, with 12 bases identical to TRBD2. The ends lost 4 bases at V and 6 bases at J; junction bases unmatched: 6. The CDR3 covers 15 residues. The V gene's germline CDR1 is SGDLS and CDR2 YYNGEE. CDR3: CASSRTSGVVDTQYF. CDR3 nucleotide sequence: TGTGCCAGCAGCCGGACTAGCGGGGTCGTGGATACGCAGTATTTT.

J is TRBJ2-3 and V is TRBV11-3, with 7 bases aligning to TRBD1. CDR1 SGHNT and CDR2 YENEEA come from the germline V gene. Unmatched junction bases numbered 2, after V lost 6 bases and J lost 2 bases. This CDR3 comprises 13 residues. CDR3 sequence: CASSRGLTDTQYF. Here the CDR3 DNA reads TGTGCCAGCAGTAGGGGGCTCACAGATACGCAGTATTTT.

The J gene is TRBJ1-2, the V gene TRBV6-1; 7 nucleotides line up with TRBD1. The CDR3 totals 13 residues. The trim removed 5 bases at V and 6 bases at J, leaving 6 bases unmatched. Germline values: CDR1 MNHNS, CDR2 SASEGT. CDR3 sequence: CASSHRQGDGYTF. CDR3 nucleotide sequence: TGTGCCAGCAGTCACCGACAGGGAGATGGCTACACCTTC.

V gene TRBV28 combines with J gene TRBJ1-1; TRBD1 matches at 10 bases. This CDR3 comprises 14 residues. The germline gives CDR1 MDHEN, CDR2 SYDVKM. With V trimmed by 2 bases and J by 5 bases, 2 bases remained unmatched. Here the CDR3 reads CASSLRTGGTEAFF. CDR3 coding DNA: TGTGCCAGCAGTTTACGGACAGGGGGGACTGAAGCTTTCTTT.

The CDR3 protein is CASSLRATDTQYF. The CDR3 DNA sequence: TGTGCCAGCTCACTCCGAGCTACAGATACGCAGTATTTT. V usage is TRBV18 and J usage is TRBJ2-3, with D hard to call. The CDR3 has 13 residues. V lost 4 bases and J lost 3, with 8 bases in between. Germline V gene data show CDR1 as KGHSH and CDR2 as LQKENI.

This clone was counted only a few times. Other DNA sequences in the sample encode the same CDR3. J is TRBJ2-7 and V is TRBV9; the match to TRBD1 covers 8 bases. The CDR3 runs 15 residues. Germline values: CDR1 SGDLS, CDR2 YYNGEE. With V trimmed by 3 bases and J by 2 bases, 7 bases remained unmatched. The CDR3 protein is CASSAGQGPAYEQYF. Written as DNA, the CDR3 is TGTGCCAGCAGCGCCGGACAGGGACCGGCCTACGAGCAGTACTTC.

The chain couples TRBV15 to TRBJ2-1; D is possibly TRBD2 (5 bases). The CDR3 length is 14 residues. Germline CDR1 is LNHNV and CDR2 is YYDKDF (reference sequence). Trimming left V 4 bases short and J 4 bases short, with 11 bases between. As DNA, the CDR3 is TGTGCCACCAGCAAGGACTGGGAGTACAATGAGCAGTTCTTC. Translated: CATSKDWEYNEQFF.